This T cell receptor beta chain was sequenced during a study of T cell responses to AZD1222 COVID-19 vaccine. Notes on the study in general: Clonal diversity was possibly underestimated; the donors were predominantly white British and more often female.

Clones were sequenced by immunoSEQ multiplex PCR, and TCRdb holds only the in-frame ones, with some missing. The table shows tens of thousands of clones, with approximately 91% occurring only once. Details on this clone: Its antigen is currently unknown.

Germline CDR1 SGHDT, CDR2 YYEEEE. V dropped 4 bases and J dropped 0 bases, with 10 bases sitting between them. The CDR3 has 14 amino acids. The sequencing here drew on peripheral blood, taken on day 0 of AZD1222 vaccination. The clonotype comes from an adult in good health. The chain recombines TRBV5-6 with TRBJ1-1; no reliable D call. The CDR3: CASSKDGLNTEAFF. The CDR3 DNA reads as TGTGCCAGCAGCAAAGACGGTTTGAACACTGAAGCTTTCTTT.